This TCR beta chain was sequenced in a study of OX40 agonist ivuxolimab in advanced cancers. Notes on the research overall: The costimulatory receptor OX40 (CD134) was targeted by ivuxolimab, a fully human IgG2 agonistic monoclonal antibody. Partial responses were achieved by three dose-escalation patients, of whom one had hepatocellular carcinoma and two had cutaneous melanoma. Patients were allowed to have had prior anti-PD-1, anti-PD-L1 or anti-CTLA-4 therapy, and around 40% of the dose-escalation patients had previously received checkpoint inhibitors. Among the 50 to 55 dose-escalation patients, some 20 had hepatocellular carcinoma, roughly 15 melanoma, 9 renal cell carcinoma and 9 head and neck cancer. Intravenous ivuxolimab was administered to patients every 2 weeks at six dose levels: 0.01, 0.1, 0.3, 1.5, 3 and 10 mg/kg. The dose-escalation cohort was about 83% male with a mean age of approximately 60 years, ranging from roughly 20 to 80. The purpose of peripheral TCRbeta sequencing was to test whether ivuxolimab changed TCR sequence diversity and led to clonal T-cell expansion. The paper describes the monotherapy dose-escalation part (N ≈ 52 patients) of the phase I trial of ivuxolimab. Study-wide findings and limitations: The antigen specificity of the clonally expanded peripheral T cells was not determined. Low levels of normalized T-cell clonal expansion were also seen in some patients who did not respond. In the 0.1-3.0 mg/kg groups, partial responders were among the patients with the lowest normalized peripheral clonal expansion, particularly in CD8+ T cells. At doses of 0.1 to 3.0 mg/kg, clonal expansion of both CD4+ and CD8+ blood T cells was observed from baseline to week 6. After ivuxolimab, expanded clones were on average more numerous among CD8+ T cells than among CD4+ T cells.

As to this clone: The antigen this receptor binds is unknown. Qualities for individual bases were not recorded, and no much larger clone is one base off.

Genomic DNA was extracted from sorted cells for sequencing of the TCRbeta CDR3 region. The immunoSEQ Assay was used to sequence the TCRbeta CDR3 regions. The table was pulled from immuneACCESS by TCRdb, which kept in-frame rearrangements only. Such tables lose some clones; where checked, under half of the loss comes from unresolved V genes, and the rest has no known cause. The sample table records some 74,000 clones; approximately 89% of these occur just once. Clones ranked in the top ten supply around 1.1% of the sample. The trial excluded patients who had a history of autoimmune disease or who were on systemic immunosuppression. Peripheral blood for TCR sequencing was drawn from every dose cohort at baseline, at cycle 4 day 1 and at cycle 7 day 1. The samples were taken from a phase I, first-in-human, multicenter, open-label dose-escalation trial of ivuxolimab. The trial enrolled adults with locally advanced or metastatic head and neck squamous cell, hepatocellular, melanoma or renal cell carcinoma. CD4+ and CD8+ T cells were sorted separately from peripheral blood before TCR sequencing.

V is clipped by 5 bases and J by 0 bases, and the sequence between their germline boundaries is 11 bases long. CDR1 and CDR2 are drawn from the germline V gene (reference sequence): SEHNR, FQNEAQ. The CDR3 starts with the cysteine, ends with the phenylalanine, and has 14 residues. Only the CDR3 DNA is retained, 42 bases long and in frame from the first base. Sample: CD4+ or CD8+ T cells sorted from blood, taken in a trial of the OX40 agonist ivuxolimab. Rearrangement joined TRBV7-9 to TRBJ2-7, with the D gene uncertain. This receptor was identified in an adult with an advanced solid tumor such as melanoma, head and neck, liver or kidney cancer. The encoded CDR3 is CASSISLGSYEQYF. The nucleotide sequence is TGTGCCAGCAGCATTAGTCTTGGCTCCTACGAGCAGTACTTC.